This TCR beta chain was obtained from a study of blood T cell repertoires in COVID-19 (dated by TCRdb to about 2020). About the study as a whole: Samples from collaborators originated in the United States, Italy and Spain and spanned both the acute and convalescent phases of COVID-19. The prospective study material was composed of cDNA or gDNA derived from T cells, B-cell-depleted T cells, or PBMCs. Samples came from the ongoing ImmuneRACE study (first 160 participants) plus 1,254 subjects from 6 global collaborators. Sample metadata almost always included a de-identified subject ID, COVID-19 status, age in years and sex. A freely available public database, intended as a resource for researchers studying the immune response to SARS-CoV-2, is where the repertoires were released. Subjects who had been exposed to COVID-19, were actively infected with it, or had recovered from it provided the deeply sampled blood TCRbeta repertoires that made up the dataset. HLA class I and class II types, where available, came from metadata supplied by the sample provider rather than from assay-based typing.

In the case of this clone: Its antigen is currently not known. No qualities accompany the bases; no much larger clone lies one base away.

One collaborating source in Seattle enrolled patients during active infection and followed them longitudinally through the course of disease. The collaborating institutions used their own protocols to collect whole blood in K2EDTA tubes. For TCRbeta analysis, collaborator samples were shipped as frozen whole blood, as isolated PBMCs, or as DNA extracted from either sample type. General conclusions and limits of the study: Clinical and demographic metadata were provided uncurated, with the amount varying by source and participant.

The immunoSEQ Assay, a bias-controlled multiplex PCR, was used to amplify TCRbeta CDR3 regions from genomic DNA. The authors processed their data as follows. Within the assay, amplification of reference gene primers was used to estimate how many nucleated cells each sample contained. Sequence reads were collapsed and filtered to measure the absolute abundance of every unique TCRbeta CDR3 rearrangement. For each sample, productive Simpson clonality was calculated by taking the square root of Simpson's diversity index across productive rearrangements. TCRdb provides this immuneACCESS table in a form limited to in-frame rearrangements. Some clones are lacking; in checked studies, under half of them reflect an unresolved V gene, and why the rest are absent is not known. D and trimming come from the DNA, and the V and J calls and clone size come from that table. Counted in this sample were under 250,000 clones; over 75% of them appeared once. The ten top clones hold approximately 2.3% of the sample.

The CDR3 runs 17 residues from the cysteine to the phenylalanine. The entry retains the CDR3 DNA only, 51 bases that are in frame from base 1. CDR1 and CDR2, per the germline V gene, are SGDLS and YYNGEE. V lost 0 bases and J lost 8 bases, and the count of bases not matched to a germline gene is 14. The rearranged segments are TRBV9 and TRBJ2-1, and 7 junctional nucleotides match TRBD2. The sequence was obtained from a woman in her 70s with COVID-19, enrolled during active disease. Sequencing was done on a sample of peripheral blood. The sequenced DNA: TGTGCCAGCAGCGTAGGGTCAGGCGGTGGCGGGAGTTATGAGCAGTTCTTC. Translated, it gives CASSVGSGGGGSYEQFF.